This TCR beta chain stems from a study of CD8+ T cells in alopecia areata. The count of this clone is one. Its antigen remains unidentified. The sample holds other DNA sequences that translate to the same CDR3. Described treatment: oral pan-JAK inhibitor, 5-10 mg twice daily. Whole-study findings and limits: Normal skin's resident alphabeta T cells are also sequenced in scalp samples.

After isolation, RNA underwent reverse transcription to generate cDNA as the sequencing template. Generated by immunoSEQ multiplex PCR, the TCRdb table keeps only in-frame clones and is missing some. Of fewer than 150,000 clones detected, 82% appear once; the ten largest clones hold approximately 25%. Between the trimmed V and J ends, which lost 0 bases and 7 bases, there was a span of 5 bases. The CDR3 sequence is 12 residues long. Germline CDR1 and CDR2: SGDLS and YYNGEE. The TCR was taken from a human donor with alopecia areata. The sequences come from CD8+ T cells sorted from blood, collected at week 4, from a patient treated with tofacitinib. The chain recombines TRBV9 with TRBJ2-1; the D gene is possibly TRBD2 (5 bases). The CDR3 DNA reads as TGTGCCAGCAGCGTAGCGGGGAATGAGCAGTTCTTC. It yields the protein CASSVAGNEQFF.